This paragraph reports one TCR beta chain. Its target is unknown. This record belongs to a study of T cell clones after liver transplantation. Study findings and constraints: A significant post-transplant drop in circulating graft-donor-reactive CD4 TCRbeta sequences occurred in most of the 8 subjects.

The CDR3 sequence is 17 residues long. The ends lost 6 bases at V and 0 bases at J; junction bases unmatched: 14. CDR1 and CDR2 from the germline V gene are SGHDT and YYEEEE. Data came from immunoSEQ multiplex PCR; TCRdb stores just in-frame clones and leaves some out. Of more than 95,000 clones listed, roughly four fifths are singletons. This TCR was recovered from a human patient who received a liver transplant. The graft donor may be the source of some T cells. The gene calls are TRBV5-6 and TRBJ1-2; 7 bases fit TRBD1. Sequencing was performed on CD4+ T cells from blood, taken approximately 45 months after liver transplant. CDR3 in DNA: TGTGCCAGCACCCAGGCGGCAGGGGGGCGAGCTAACTATGGCTACACCTTC. This sequence encodes CASTQAAGGRANYGYTF.